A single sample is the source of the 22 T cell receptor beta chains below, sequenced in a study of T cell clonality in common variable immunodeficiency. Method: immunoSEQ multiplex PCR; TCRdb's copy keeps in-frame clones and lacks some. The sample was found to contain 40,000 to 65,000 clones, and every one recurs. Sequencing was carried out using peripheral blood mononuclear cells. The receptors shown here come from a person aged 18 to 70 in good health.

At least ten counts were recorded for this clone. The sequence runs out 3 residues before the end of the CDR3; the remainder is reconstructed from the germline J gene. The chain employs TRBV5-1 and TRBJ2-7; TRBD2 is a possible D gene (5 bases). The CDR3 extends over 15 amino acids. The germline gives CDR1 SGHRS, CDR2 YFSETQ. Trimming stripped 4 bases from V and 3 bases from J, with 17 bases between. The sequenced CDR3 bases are TGCGCCAGCAGCCCGCGGGCAGGTGGGGTCTACGAG. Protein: CASSPRAGGVYE. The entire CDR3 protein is CASSPRAGGVYEQYF.

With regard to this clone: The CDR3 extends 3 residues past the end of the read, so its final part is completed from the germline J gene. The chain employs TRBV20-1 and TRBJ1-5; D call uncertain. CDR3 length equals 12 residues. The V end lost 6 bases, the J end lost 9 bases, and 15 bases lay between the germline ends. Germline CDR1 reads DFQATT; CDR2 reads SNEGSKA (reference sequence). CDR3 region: CSARTGRLPQHF. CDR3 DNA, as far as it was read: TGCAGTGCAAGGACTGGGCGGCTGCCC.

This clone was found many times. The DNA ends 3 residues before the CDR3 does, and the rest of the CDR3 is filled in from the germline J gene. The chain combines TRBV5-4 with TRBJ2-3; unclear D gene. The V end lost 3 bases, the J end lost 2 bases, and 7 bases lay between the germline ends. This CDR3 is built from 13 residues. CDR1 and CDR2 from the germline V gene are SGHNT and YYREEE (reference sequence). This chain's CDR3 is CASSSTDTDTQYF. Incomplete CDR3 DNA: TGTGCCAGCAGCTCTACAGACACAGATACG.

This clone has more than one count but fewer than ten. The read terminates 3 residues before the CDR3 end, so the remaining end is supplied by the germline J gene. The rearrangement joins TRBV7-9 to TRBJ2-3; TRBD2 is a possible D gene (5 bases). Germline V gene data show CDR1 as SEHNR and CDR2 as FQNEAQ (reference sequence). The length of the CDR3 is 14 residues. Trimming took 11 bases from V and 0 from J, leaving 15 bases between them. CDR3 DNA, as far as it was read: TGTGCCGGACGGACTCCGTCTAGCACAGATACG. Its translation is CAGRTPSSTDT. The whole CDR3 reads CAGRTPSSTDTQYF.

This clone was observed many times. CDR3 amino acids: CASSIGANEKLFF. CDR3 bases read: TGTGCCAGTAGTATAGGGGCAAATGAAAAA. The V gene is TRBV19, the J gene TRBJ1-4; D remains ambiguous. Read data end 3 residues before the CDR3 end; the end is taken from the germline J gene. Per the germline V gene, CDR1 is LNHDA and CDR2 is SQIVND (reference sequence). The CDR3 spans 13 residues. Trimming cost V 1 base and J 5 bases, with 5 bases left between them.

CDR3: CASSPGGAGNTIYF. Incomplete CDR3 DNA: TGTGCCAGCAGCCCCGGGGGGGCTGGAAACACC. This sequence joins TRBV2 and TRBJ1-3, with a possible D match to TRBD1 (5 bases). The missing CDR3 end, 3 residues past where the read stops, is filled in from the germline J gene. The length of the CDR3 is 14 residues. Germline loops: CDR1 SNHLY, CDR2 FYNNEI. The V and J ends lost 6 bases and 2 bases respectively, with 11 bases between them.

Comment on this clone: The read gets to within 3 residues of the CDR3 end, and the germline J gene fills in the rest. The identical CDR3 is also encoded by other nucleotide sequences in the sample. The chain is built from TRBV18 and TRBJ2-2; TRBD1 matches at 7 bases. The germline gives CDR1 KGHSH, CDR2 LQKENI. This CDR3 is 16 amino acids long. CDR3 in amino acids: CASSHNRGSTNEKLFF. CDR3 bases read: TGTGCCAGCTCACACAACAGGGGATCAACTAATGAAAAG.

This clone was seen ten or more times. Incomplete CDR3 DNA: TGTGCCAGCAGCTTTGTTCGGGAGCGGGCCGGGGAG. Translating it yields CASSFVRERAGE. The complete CDR3 reads CASSFVRERAGELFF. The chain combines TRBV5-5 with TRBJ2-2, with a possible D match to TRBD2 (6 bases). With the read ending 3 residues before the CDR3 end, the germline J gene is used to fill in that end. Germline assignment: CDR1 SGHKS and CDR2 YYEKEE (reference sequence). This CDR3 has 15 amino acids. V was pared by 2 bases and J by 6 bases, with 14 bases between.

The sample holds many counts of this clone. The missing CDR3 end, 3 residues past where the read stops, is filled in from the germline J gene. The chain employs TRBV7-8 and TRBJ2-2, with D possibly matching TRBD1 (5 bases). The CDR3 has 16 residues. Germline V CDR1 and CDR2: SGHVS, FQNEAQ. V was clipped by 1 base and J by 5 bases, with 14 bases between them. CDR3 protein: CASSLGRVSITGELFF. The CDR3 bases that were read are TGTGCCAGCAGCTTAGGCAGGGTTAGCATAACCGGGGAG.

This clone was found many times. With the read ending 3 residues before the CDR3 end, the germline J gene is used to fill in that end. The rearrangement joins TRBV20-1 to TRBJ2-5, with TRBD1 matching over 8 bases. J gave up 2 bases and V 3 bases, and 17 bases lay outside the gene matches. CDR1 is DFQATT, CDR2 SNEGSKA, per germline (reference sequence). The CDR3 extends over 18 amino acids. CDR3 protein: CSARGYRGIGAIQETQYF. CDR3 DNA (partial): TGCAGTGCTAGGGGGTACAGGGGGATCGGAGCCATACAAGAGACC.

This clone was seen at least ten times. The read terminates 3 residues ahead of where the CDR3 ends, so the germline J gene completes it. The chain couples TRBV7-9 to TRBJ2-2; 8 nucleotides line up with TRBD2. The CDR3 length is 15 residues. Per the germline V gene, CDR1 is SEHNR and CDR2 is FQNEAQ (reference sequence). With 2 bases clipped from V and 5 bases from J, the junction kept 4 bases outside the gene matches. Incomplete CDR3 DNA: TGTGCCAGCAGCTTAAGCGGGAGTGGAACCGGGGAG. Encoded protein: CASSLSGSGTGE. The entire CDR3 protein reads CASSLSGSGTGELFF.

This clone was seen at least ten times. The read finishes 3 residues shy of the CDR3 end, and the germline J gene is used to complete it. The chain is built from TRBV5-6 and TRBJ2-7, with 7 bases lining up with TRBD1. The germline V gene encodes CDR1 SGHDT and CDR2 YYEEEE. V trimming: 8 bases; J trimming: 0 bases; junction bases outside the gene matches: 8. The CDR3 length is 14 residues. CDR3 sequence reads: CASQRDSLSYEQYF. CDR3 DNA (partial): TGTGCCAGTCAGAGGGACAGTCTCTCCTACGAG.

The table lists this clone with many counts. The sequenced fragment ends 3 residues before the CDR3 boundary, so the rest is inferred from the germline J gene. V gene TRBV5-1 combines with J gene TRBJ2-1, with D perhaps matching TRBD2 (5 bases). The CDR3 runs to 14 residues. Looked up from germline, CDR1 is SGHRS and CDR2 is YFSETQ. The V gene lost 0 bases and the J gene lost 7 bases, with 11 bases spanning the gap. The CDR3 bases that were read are TGCGCCAGCAGCTTGGGGGCTAGCCTGAATGAG. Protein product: CASSLGASLNE. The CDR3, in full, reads CASSLGASLNEQFF.

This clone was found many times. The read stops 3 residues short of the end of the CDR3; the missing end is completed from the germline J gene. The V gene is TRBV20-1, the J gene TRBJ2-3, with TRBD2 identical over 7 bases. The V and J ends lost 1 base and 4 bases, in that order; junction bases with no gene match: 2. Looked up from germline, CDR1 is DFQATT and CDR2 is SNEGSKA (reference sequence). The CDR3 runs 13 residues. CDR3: CSARVRGADTQYF. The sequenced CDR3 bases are TGCAGTGCTAGAGTTCGGGGGGCAGATACG.

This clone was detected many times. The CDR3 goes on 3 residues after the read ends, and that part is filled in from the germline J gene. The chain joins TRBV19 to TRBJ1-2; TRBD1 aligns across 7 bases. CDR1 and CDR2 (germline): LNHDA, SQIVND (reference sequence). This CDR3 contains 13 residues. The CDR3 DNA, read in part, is TGTGCCAGTAGCACACAGGGGATTATAGGC. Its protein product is CASSTQGIIG. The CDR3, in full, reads CASSTQGIIGYTF.

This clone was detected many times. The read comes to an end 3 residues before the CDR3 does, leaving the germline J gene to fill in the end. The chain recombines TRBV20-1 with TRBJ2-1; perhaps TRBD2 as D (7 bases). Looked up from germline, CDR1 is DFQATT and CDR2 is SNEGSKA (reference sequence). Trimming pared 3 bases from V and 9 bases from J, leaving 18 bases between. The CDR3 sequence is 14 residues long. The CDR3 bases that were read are TGCAGTGCTAGGGTCCGGGGGGCGTTGAGTGAG. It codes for CSARVRGALSE. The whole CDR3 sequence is CSARVRGALSEQFF.

CDR3 DNA (partial): TGTGCCAGTAGTATTGGACAGGGGTGGGACGAG. Translated, it gives CASSIGQGWDE. The whole CDR3 is CASSIGQGWDEQYF. This sequence joins TRBV19 and TRBJ2-7; 9 bases align to TRBD1. The read terminates 3 residues before the CDR3 end, so the remaining end is supplied by the germline J gene. The CDR3 is 14 amino acids. Germline CDR1 LNHDA, CDR2 SQIVND (reference sequence). V lost 3 bases, J lost 5 bases, and 5 bases stayed unmatched.

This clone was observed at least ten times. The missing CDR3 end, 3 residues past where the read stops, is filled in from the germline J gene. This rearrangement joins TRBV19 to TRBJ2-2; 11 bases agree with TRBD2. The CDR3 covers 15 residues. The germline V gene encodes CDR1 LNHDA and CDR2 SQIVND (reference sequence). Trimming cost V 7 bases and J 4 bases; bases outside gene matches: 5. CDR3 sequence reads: CASTRLAGSTGELFF. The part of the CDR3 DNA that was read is TGTGCCAGTACACGACTAGCGGGGTCCACCGGGGAG. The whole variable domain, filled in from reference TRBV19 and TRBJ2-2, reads DGGITQSPKYLFRKEGQNVTLSCEQNLNHDAMYWYRQDPGQGLRLIYYSQIVNDFQKGDIAEGYSVSREKKESFPLTVTSAQKNPTAFYLCASTRLAGSTGELFFGEGSRLTVL.

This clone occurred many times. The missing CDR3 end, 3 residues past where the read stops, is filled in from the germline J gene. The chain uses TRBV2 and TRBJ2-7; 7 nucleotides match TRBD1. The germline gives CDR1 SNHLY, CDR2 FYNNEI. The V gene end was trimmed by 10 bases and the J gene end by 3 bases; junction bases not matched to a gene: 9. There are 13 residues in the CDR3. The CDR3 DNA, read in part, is TGTGCCACCCTGCCGGACAGGAGCTACGAG. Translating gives CATLPDRSYE. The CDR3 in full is CATLPDRSYEQYF.

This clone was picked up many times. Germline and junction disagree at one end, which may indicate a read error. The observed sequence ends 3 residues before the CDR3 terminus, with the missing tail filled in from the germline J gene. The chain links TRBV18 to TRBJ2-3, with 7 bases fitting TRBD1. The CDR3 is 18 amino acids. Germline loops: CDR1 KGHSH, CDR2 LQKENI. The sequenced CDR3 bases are TGTGCCAGCTCACCGGACAGGAGCGCCGAACCTAGCACGGATACG. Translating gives CASSPDRSAEPSTDT. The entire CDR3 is CASSPDRSAEPSTDTQYF. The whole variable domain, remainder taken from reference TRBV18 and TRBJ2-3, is NAGVMQNPRHLVRRRGQEARLRCSPMKGHSHVYWYRQLPEEGLKFMVYLQKENIIDESGMPKERFSAEFPKEGPSILRIQQVVRGDSAAYFCASSPDRSAEPSTDTQYFGPGTRLTVL.

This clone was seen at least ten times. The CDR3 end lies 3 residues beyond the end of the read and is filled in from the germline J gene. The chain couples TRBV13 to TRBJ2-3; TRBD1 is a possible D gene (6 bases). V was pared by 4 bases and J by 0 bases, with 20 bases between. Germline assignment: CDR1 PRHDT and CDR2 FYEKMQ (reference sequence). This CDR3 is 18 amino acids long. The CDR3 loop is CASSSRTVVKGSTDTQYF. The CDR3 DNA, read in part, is TGTGCCAGCAGCTCCAGGACAGTCGTCAAGGGAAGCACAGATACG.

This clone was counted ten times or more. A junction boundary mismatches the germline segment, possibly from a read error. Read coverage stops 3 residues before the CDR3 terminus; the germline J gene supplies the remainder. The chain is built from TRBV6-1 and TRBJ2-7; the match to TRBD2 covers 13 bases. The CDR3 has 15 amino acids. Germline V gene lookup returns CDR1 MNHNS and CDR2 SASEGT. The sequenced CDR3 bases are TGTGCCAGCAGCGAAGGACTAGCGGGGGACTACGAG. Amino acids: CASSEGLAGDYE. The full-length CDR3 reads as CASSEGLAGDYEQYF.